This T cell receptor beta chain stems from a study of T cells of healthy individuals. TCRdb re-derived calls from the 5' RACE reads in MiXCR, one entry per CDR3 protein. The table includes about 57,000 distinct CDR3 sequences, roughly 15% detected once. This clonotype was counted at least ten times. The clonotype originates from a human donor in good health.

The CDR3 here is CAISESVGTAKYGYTF. The CDR3 DNA sequence: TGTGCCATCAGTGAGTCGGTTGGGACAGCGAAATATGGCTACACCTTC. The chain has TRBV10-3 and TRBJ1-2; TRBD1 aligns across 7 bases. The CDR3 is made up of 16 amino acids. Germline trimming cut 0 bases from V and 5 bases from J; bases unmatched to any gene: 9. CDR1 and CDR2 (germline): ENHRY, SYGVKD.